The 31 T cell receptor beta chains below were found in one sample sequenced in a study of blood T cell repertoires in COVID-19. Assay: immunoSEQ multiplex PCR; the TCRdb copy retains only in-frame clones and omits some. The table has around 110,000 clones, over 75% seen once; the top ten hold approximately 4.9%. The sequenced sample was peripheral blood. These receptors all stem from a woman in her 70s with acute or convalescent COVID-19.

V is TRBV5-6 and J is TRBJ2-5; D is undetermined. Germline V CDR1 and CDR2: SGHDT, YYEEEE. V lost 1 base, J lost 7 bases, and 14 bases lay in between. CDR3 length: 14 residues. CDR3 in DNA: TGTGCCAGCAGCTTGAAAGGCAGATCGGGGACCCAGTACTTC. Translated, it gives CASSLKGRSGTQYF.

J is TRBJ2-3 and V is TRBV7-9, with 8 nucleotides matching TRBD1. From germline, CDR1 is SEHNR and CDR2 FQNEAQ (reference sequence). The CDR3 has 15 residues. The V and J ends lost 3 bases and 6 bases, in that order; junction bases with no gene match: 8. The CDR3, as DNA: TGTGCCAGCAGCTTGACAGGGGCCGCTGGGGATACGCAGTATTTT. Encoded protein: CASSLTGAAGDTQYF. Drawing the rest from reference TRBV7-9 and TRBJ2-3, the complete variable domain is DTGVSQNPRHKITKRGQNVTFRCDPISEHNRLYWYRQTLGQGPEFLTYFQNEAQLEKSRLLSDRFSAERPKGSFSTLEIQRTEQGDSAMYLCASSLTGAAGDTQYFGPGTRLTVL.

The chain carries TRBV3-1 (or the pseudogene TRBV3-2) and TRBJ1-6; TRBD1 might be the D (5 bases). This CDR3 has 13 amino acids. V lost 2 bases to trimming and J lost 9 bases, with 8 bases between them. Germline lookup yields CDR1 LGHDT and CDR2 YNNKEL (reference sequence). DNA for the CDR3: TGTGCCAGCAGCCAACAGGGTAGTTCACCCCTCCACTTT. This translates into CASSQQGSSPLHF.

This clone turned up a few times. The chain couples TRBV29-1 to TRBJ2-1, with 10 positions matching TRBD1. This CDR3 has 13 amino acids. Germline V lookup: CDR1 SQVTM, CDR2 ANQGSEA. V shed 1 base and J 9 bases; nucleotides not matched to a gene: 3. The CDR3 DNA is TGCAGCGTTGAAGGGACAGGGGGAGCTGAGCAGTTCTTC. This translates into CSVEGTGGAEQFF.

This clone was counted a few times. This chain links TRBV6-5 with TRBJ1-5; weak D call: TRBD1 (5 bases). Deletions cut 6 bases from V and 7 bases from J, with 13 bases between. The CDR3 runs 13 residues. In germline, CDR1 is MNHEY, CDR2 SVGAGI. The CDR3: CASRIGGLQPQHF. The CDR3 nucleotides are TGTGCCAGCAGAATCGGGGGTTTGCAGCCCCAGCATTTT.

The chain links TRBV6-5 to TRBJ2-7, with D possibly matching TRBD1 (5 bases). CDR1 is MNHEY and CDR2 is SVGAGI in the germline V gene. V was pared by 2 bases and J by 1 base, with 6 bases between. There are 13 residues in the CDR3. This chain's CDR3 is CASSYPGSYEQYF. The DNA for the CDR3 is TGTGCCAGCAGTTACCCAGGGTCCTACGAGCAGTACTTC.

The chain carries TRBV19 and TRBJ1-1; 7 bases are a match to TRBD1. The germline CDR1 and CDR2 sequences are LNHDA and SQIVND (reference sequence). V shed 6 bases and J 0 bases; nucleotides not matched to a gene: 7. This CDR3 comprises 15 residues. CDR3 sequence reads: CASRDREAMNTEAFF. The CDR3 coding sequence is TGTGCCAGTAGAGACAGGGAGGCGATGAACACTGAAGCTTTCTTT.

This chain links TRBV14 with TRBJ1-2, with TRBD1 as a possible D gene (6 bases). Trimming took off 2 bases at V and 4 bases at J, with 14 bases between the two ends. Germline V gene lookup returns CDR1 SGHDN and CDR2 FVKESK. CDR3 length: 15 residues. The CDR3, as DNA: TGTGCCAGCAGCCAATCACAGGGCGATCGCTATGGCTACACCTTC. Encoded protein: CASSQSQGDRYGYTF.

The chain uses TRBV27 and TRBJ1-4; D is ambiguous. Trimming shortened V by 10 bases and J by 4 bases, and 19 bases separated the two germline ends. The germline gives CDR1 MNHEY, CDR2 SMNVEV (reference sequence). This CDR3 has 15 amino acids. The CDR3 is CATRKTQDSNEKLFF. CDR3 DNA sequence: TGTGCCACCAGAAAGACACAAGATAGTAATGAAAAACTGTTTTTT.

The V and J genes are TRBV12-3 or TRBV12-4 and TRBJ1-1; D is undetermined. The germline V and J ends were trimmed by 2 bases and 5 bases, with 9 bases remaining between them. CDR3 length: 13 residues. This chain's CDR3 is CASSLLERTEAFF. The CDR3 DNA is TGTGCCAGCAGTTTACTAGAGAGGACTGAAGCTTTCTTT.

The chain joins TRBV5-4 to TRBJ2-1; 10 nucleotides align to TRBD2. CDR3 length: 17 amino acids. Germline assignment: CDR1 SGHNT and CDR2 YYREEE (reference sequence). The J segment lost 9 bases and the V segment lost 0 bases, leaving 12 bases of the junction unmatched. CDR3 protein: CASSLVRASGGGGEQFF. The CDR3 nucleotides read TGTGCCAGCAGCTTGGTACGCGCTAGCGGGGGAGGTGGTGAGCAGTTCTTC.

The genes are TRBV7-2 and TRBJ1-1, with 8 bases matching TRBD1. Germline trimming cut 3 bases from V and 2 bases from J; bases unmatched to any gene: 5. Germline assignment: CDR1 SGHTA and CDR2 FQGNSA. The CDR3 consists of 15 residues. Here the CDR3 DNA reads TGTGCCAGCAGCTTTATGGACAGGGAAAACACTGAAGCTTTCTTT. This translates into CASSFMDRENTEAFF.

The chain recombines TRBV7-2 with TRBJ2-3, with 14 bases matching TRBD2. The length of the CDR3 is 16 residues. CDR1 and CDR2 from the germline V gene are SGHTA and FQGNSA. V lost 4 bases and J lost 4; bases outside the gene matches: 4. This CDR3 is CASSYRLAGGADTQYF. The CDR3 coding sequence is TGTGCCAGCAGCTATAGACTAGCGGGGGGGGCAGATACGCAGTATTTT.

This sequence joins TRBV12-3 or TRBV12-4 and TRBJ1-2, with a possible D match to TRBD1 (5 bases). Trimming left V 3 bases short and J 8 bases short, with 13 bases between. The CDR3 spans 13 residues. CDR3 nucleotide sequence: TGTGCCAGCAGTTTCGGGCAGGGTCAGGGCTACACCTTC. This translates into CASSFGQGQGYTF.

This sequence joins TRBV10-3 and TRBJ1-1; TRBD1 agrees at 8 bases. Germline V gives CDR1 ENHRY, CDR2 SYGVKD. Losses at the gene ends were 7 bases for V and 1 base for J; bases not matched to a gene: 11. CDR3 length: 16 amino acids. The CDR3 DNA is TGTGCCATCAATAGACGCGACAGGGGCCCGAACACTGAAGCTTTCTTT. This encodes CAINRRDRGPNTEAFF.

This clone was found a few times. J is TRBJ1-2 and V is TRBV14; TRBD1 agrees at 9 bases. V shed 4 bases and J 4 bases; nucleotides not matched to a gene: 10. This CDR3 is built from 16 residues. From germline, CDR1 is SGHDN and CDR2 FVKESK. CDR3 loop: CASSPRDRVRVYGYTF. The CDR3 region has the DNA TGTGCCAGCAGCCCTCGGGACAGGGTGAGGGTCTATGGCTACACCTTC.

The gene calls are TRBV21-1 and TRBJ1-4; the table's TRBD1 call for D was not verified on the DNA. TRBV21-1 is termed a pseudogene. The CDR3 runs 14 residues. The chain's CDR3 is CAPSRDRVNEKLFF. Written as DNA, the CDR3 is TGTGCCCCCAGCCGAGACAGGGTAAATGAAAAACTGTTTTTT.

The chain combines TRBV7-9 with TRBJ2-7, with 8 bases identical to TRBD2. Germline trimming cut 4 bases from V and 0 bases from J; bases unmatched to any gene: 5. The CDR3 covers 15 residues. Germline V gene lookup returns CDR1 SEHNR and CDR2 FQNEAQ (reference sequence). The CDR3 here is CASSSSRGVSYEQYF. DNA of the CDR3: TGTGCCAGCAGCTCTTCGCGGGGGGTCTCCTACGAGCAGTACTTC. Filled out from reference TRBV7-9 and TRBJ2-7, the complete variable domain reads DTGVSQNPRHKITKRGQNVTFRCDPISEHNRLYWYRQTLGQGPEFLTYFQNEAQLEKSRLLSDRFSAERPKGSFSTLEIQRTEQGDSAMYLCASSSSRGVSYEQYFGPGTRLTVT.

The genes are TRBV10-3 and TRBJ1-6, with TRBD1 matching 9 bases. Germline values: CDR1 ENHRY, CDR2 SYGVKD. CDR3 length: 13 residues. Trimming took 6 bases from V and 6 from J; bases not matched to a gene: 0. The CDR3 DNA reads TGTGCCATCAGGGGACAGGGTAATTCACCCCTCCACTTT. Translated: CAIRGQGNSPLHF.

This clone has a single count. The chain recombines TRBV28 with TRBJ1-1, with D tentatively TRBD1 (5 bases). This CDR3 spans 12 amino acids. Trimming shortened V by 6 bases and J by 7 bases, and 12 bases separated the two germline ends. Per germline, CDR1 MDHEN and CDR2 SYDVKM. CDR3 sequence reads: CASSRGGFEAFF. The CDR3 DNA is TGTGCCAGCAGCCGGGGGGGATTTGAAGCTTTCTTT. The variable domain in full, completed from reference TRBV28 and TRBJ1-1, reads DVKVTQSSRYLVKRTGEKVFLECVQDMDHENMFWYRQDPGLGLRLIYFSYDVKMKEKGDIPEGYSVSREKKERFSLILESASTNQTSMYLCASSRGGFEAFFGQGTRLTVV.

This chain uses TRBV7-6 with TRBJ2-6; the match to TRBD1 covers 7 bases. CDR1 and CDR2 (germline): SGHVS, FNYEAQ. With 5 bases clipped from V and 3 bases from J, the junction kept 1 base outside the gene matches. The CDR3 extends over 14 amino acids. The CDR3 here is CASSRDSGANVLTF. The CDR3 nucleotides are TGTGCCAGCAGCCGGGACAGTGGGGCCAACGTCCTGACTTTC.

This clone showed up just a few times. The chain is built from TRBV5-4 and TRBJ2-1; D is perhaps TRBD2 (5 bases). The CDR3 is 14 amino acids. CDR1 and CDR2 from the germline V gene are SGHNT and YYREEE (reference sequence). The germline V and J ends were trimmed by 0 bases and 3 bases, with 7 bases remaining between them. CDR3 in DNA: TGTGCCAGCAGCTTGGCGGGAATCTACAATGAGCAGTTCTTC. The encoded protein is CASSLAGIYNEQFF.

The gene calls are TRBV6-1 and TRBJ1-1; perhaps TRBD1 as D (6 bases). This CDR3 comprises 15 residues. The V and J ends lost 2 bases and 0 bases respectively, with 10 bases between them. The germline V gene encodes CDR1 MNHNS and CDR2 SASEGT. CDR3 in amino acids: CASSEHRAMNTEAFF. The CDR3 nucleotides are TGTGCCAGCAGTGAACACAGGGCAATGAACACTGAAGCTTTCTTT.

CDR3 sequence reads: CASTPRLAASYEQYV. For the CDR3, the DNA is TGTGCCAGCACCCCGAGGTTGGCCGCATCCTACGAGCAGTACGTC. The genes are TRBV6-2 or TRBV6-3 and TRBJ2-7; no definite D call. The CDR3 contains 15 residues. The germline CDR1 and CDR2 sequences are MNHEY and SVGEGT. Trimming stripped 7 bases from V and 1 base from J, with 17 bases between.

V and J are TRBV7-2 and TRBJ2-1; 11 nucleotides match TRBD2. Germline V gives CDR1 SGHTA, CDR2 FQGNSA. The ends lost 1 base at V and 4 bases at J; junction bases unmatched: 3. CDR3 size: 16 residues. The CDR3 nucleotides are TGTGCCAGCAGCTTAGAGCTAGCGGGGGGTTACAATGAGCAGTTCTTC. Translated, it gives CASSLELAGGYNEQFF. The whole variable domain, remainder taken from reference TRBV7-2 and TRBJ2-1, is GAGVSQSPSNKVTEKGKDVELRCDPISGHTALYWYRQSLGQGLEFLIYFQGNSAPDKSGLPSDRFSAERTGGSVSTLTIQRTQQEDSAVYLCASSLELAGGYNEQFFGPGTRLTVL.

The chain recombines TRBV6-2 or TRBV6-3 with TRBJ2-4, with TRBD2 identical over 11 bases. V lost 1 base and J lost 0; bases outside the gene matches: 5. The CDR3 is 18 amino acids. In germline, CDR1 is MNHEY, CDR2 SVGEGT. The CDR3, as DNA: TGTGCCAGCAGTTACTTCTATAGCGGGGGGGTAGCCAAAAACATTCAGTACTTC. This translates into CASSYFYSGGVAKNIQYF.

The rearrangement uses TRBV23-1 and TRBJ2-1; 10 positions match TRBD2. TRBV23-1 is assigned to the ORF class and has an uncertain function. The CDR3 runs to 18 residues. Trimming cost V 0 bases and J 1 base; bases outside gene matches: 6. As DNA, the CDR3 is TGCGCCAGCAGTCAATCTTGTCCTAGCGGGGGATCCTACAATGAGCAGTTCTTC. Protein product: CASSQSCPSGGSYNEQFF.

The CDR3 sequence: CASSFAGTGGSDTEAFF. The CDR3 nucleotides read TGTGCCAGCAGCTTTGCCGGGACAGGGGGCTCGGACACTGAAGCTTTCTTT. This chain links TRBV7-9 with TRBJ1-1, with TRBD1 matching 12 bases. J gave up 3 bases and V 3 bases, and 8 bases lay outside the gene matches. Germline values: CDR1 SEHNR, CDR2 FQNEAQ (reference sequence). CDR3 size: 17 residues.

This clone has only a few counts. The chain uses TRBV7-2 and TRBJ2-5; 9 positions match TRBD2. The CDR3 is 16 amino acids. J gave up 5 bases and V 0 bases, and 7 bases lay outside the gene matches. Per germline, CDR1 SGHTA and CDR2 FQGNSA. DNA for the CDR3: TGTGCCAGCAGCTTAGCGGGAGCGGGGGGCGGGGAGACCCAGTACTTC. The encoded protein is CASSLAGAGGGETQYF.

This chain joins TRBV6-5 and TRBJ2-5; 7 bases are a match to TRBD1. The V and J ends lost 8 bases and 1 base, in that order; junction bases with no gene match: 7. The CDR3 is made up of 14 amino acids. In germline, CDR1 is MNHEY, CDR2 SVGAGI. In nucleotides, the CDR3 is TGTGCCAGCTACCCGACAGGGACCCAAGAGACCCAGTACTTC. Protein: CASYPTGTQETQYF.

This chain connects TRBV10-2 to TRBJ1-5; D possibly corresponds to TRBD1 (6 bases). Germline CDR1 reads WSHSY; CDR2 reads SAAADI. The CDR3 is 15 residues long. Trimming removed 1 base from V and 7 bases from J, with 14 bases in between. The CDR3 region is CASSEWDTYNQPQHF. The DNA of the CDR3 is TGCGCCAGCAGTGAGTGGGACACCTATAACCAGCCCCAGCATTTT.